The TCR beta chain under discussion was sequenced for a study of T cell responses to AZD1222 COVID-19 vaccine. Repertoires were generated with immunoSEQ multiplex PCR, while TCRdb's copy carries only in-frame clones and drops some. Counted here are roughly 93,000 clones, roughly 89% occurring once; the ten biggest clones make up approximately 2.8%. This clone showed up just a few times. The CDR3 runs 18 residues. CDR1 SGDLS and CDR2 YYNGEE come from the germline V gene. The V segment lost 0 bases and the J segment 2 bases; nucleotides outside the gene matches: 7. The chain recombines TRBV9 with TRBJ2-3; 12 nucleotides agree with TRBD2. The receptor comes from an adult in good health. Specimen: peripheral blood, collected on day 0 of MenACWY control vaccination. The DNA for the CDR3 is TGTGCCAGCAGCGTAGAGGGAGCTAGCGGGGGGGCCACAGATACGCAGTATTTT. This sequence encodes CASSVEGASGGATDTQYF.